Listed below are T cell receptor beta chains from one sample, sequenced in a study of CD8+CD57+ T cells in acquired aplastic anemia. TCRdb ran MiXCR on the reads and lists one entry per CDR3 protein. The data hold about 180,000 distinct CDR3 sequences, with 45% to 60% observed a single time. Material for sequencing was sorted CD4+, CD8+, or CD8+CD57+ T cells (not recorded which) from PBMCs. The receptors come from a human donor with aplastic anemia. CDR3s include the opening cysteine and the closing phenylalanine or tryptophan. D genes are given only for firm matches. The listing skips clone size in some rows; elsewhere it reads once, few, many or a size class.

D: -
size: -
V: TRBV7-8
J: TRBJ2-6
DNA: TGTGCCAGCAGCTCCTTCCGTGTGGGTCGCTCTGGGGCCAACGTCCTGACTTTC
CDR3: CASSSFRVGRSGANVLTF

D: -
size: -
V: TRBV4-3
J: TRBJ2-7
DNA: TGCGCCAGCAGCCAAGATTATGGGTATAACGAGCAGTACTTC
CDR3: CASSQDYGYNEQYF

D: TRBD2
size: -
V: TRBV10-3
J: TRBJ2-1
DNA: TGTGCCATCAGTGAGGTCGGGAGGGAATACAATGAGCAGTTCTTC
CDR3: CAISEVGREYNEQFF

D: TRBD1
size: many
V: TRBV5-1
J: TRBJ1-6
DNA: TGCGCCAGCAGCTTACTCCAGGGGGCTGATTCACCCCTCCACTTT
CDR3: CASSLLQGADSPLHF

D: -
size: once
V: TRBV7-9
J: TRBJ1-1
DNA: TGTGCCAGCAGCTCCTCTCAAGACAGTGAAGCTTTCTTT
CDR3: CASSSSQDSEAFF

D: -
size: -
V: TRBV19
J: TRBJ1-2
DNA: TGTGCCAGTAGTATACAGAGAGGGTATGGCTACACCTTC
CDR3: CASSIQRGYGYTF

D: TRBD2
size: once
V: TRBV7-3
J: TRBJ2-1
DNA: TGTGCCAGCAGCTTAAATGGCGGGGGGGCCTACAATGAGCAGTTCTTC
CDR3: CASSLNGGGAYNEQFF

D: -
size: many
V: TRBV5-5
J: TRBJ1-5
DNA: TGTGCCAGCAGCTGGGGGGATCAGCCCCAGCATTTT
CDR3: CASSWGDQPQHF

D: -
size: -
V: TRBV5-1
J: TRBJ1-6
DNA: TGCGCCAGCAGCTTGCTACCTACAGGGCAGTCTATCCCCCTCCACTTT
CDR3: CASSLLPTGQSIPLHF

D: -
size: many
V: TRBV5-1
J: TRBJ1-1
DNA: TGCGCCAGCAGCTTGAGGGGCAGGGAGAACACTGAAGCTTTCTTT
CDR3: CASSLRGRENTEAFF

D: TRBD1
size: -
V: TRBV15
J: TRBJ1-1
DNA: TGTGCCACCAGCAGGGCTCGACAGGGGCCCACTGAAGCTTTCTTT
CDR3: CATSRARQGPTEAFF

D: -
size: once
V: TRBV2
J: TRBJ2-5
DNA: TGTGCCAGCAGGATAAGTACGGGTGACCAAGAGACCCAGTACTTC
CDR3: CASRISTGDQETQYF

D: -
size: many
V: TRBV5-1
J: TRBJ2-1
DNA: TGCGCCAGCAGCACCCGGGTCTCCAGACCCTACAATGAGCAGTTCTTC
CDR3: CASSTRVSRPYNEQFF

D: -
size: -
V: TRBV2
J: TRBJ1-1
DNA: TGTGTCAGCAGTACGGGACAGAACACTGAAGCTTTCTTT
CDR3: CVSSTGQNTEAFF

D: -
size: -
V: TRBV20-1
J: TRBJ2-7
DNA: TGCAGTGCTAATGCCGACAGGAACTACGAGCAGTACTTC
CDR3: CSANADRNYEQYF

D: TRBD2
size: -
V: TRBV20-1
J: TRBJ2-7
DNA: TGCAGTGCTAGTAGCTCCGCGGGAGTTTCCCACGAGCAGTACTTC
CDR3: CSASSSAGVSHEQYF

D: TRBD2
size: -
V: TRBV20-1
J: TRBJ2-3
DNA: TGCAGTGCTAGAGATCACTGGGCGGGAGACGGCACAGATACGCAGTATTTT
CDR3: CSARDHWAGDGTDTQYF

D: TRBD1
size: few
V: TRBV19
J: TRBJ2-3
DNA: TGTGCCAGCGCCGGGACAGCTTTACATACGCAGTATTTT
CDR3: CASAGTALHTQYF

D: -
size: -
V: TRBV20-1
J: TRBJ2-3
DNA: TGCAGTGCCAGCTCACCCCCAAGCACAGATACGCAGTATTTT
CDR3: CSASSPPSTDTQYF

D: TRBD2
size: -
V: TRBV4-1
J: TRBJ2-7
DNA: TGCGCCAGCAGCCAGCTCGGGGAGGGCTCCTACGAGCAGTACTTC
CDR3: CASSQLGEGSYEQYF

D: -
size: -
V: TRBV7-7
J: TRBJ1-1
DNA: TGTGCTAGCAGCTCATCAGTGAACACTGAAGCTTTCTTT
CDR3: CASSSSVNTEAFF

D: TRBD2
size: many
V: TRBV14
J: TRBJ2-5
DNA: TGTGCCAGCAGCGCACGACTAGCGGGGTCCGGAGAGACCCAGTACTTC
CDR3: CASSARLAGSGETQYF

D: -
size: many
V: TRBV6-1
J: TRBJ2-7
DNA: TGTGCCAGCAGTACGGGGGGCCCAAGCTCCTACGAGCAGTACTTC
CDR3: CASSTGGPSSYEQYF

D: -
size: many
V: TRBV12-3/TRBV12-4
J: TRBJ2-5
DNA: TGTGCCAGCAGTTCCTCCCTGAATTGGGCCCAAGAGACCCAGTACTTC
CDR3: CASSSSLNWAQETQYF

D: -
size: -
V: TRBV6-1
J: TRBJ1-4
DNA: TGTGCCACCTTAAAACCCGGGGGGGAAAAACTGTTTTTT
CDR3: CATLKPGGEKLFF

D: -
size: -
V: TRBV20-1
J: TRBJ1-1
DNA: TGCAGTGCTAGAGGCATTGGGAGCGGCGTCGGAGCTTTCTTT
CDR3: CSARGIGSGVGAFF

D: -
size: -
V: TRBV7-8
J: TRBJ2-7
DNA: TGTGCCAGCAGCCTAAGCGTCTACGAGCAGTACTTC
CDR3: CASSLSVYEQYF

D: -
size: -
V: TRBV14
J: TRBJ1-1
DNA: TGTGCCAGCAGCGCCGATCACACTGAAGCTTTCTTT
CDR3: CASSADHTEAFF

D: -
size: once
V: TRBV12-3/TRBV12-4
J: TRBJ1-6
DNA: TGTGCCAGCAGTTTCAGAAGTCCGGCGAAAGATTCACCCCTCCACTTT
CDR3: CASSFRSPAKDSPLHF

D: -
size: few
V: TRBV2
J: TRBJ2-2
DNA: TGTGCCAGCAGGGCCGGGACAAACACCGGGGAGCTGTTTTTT
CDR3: CASRAGTNTGELFF

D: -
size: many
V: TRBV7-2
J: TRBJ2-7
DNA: TGTGCCAGCCATAGGGAGGGGGCGAGTTACGAGCAGTACTTC
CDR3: CASHREGASYEQYF

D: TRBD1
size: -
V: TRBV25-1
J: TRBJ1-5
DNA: TGTGCCAGCAGGGGGACAGGGAGTTTCGAGCCCCAGCATTTT
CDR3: CASRGTGSFEPQHF

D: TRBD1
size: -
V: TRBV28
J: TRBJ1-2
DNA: TGTGCCAGCGGAGGACAGGGGCGGAAACCTTTCGGCTACACCTTC
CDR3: CASGGQGRKPFGYTF